The clone carrying this T cell receptor (beta chain) was observed a single time. Its target is not known. This entry is derived from a study of OX40 agonist ivuxolimab in advanced cancers. Clones were read by immunoSEQ multiplex PCR, and TCRdb kept only the in-frame ones, dropping some. Of several thousand clones listed, 75% to 85% are singletons. CDR3 size: 15 residues. Germline V gene lookup returns CDR1 SNHLY and CDR2 FYNNEI. Trimming took 4 bases from V and 5 from J, leaving 12 bases between them. Notes on the study in general: Among the nonresponders, some also had low normalized T-cell clonal expansion.

The V and J genes are TRBV2 and TRBJ2-6, with no clear D. The material sequenced was CD4+ or CD8+ T cells sorted from blood, taken in a trial of the OX40 agonist ivuxolimab. The clonotype was recovered from an adult with an advanced solid tumor such as melanoma, head and neck, liver or kidney cancer. The CDR3 is CASSGGGARANVLTF. In nucleotides, the CDR3 is TGTGCCAGCAGTGGTGGCGGCGCTAGGGCCAACGTCCTGACTTTC.